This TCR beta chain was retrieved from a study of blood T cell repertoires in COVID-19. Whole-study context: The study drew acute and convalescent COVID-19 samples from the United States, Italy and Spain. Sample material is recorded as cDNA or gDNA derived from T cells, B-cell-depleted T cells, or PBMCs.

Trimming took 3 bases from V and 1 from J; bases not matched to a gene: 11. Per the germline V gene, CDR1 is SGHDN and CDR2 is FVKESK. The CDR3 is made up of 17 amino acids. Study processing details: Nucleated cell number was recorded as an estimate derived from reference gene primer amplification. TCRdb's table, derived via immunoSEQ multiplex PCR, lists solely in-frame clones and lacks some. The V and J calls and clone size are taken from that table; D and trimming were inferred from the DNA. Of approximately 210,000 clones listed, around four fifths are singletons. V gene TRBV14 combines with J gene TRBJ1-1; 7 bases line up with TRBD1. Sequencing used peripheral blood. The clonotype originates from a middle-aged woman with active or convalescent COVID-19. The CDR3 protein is CASSHGPRDRWNTEAFF. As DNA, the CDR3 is TGTGCCAGCAGCCACGGGCCCCGGGACAGATGGAACACTGAAGCTTTCTTT.